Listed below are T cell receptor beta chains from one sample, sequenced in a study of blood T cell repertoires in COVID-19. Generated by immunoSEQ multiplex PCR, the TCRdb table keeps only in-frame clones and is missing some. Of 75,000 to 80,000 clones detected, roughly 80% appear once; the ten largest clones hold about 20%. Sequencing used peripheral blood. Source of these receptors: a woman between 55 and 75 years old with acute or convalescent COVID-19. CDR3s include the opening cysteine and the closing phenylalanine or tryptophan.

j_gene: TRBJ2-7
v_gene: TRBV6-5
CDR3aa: CASSSPGQGYEQYF

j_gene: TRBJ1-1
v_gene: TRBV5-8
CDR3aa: CASSLGQLYEAFF

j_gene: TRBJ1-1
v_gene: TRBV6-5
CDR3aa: CASSYSTAVNTEAFF

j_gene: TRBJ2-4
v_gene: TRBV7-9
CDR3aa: CASSSSGGKNIQYF

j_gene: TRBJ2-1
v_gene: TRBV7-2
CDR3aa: CASSFGQGTYNEQFF

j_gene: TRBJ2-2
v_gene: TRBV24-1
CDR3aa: CATGDGTGPYTGELFF

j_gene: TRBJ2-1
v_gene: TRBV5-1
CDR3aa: CASSGTGGTNEQFF

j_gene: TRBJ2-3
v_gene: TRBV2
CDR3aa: CASRSGGYTDTQYF

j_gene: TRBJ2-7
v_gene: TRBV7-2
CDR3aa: CASSPGWQGYEQYF

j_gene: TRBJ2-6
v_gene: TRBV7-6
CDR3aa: CASSLALGQGTGANVLTF

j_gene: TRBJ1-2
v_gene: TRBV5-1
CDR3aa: CASSYRRGDGYTF

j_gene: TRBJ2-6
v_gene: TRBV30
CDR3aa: CAWSPLEESSSGANVLTF

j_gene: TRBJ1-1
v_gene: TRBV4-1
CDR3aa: CASRDRGGEAFF

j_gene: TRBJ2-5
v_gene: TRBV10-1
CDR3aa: CASSSRGFAQETQYF

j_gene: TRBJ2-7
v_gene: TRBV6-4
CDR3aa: CASSNNGGGDEQYF

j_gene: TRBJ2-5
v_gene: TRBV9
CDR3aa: CASSASAGGVETQYF

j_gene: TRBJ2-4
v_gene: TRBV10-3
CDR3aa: CAISAGLAGGNIQYF

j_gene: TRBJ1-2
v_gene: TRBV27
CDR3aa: CASSLTSDPNYGYTF

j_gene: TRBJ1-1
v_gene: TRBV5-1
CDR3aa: CASSPSWGQHTEAFF

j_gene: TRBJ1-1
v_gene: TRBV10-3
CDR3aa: CAIREGSDGTEAFF

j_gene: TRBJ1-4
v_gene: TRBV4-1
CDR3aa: CASSSQRGATNEKLFF

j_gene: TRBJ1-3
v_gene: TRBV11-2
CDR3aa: CASSLEPGTGRNTIYF

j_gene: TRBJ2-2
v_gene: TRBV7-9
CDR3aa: CASSLPQGARTGELFF

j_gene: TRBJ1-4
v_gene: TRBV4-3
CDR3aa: CASCPGQSNEKLFF

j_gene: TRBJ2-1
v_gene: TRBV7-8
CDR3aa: CASSLDRNGEQFF

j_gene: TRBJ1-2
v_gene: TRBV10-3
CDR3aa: CAISESSQGARGYTF

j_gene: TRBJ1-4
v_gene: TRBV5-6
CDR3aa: CASSLQGTGVEKLFF

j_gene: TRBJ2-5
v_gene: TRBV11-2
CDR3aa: CASSRDRQETQYF